The text below deals with one T cell receptor beta chain. The antigen this receptor binds is unknown. No base quality values were provided; no much bigger clone lies one nucleotide off. Using the deep immunoSEQ assay, multiplex PCR amplified TCR CDR3 regions from genomic DNA. For each cell subset, the extracted genomic DNA was distributed evenly across all wells of several immunoSEQ 96-well plates, and each plate served as one replicate. Each replicate PCR for sorted subsets received about 210 ng genomic DNA, equal to about 30,000 T cell genomes. Purified libraries were measured with a Qubit 3.0 fluorometer, size-checked on a Bioanalyzer 2100, and measured again with the KAPA Library Quantification kit. Each immunoSEQ 96-well plate was sequenced on its own single-read 150-cycle Illumina NextSeq 550 flow cell. In the authors' own workflow: Because the immunoSEQ output included only junctional sequences and no quality scores, the filtering could not be the same as the filtering used for full-length reads. Sequences were annotated with PyIR, a Python wrapper for IgBLAST v1.9, using IMGT germline references to assign V/J genes and CDR3. Any read was removed if the V/J assignment was weak (E-value above 1e-6), the CDR3 was missing, or the read contained stop codons, out-of-frame junctions, or ambiguous translated residues. A V3J clonotype was defined by an identical inferred V gene, J gene, and CDR3 amino acid sequence. Percentage overlap between repertoires was computed as shared unique clonotypes divided by the size of the smaller repertoire. Three approaches were used to assess repertoire richness: RTK rarefaction, the Chao1 estimator, and Recon v2.1 estimates of unobserved clonotypes. OLGA was used to compute generation probabilities for all TCRbeta clonotypes that the gDNA method yielded from a handful of donors. Here the immuneACCESS table is served through TCRdb, limited to in-frame sequences with V and J called. Missing clones are a known gap in these copies; in checked studies unresolved V genes cover under half, and the rest lacks a known reason. The DNA was the basis for D and trimming; V, J and clone size are from that table. The sample profile shows around 2.5 million clones; roughly 93% of them were found once. The top ten hold 0.36% of the sample.

The donors were healthy, HIV-negative adults who had no recently reported acute infections or vaccinations. Every donor was a Caucasian adult living in Nashville, Tennessee, USA. CD4+ T cells were enriched by magnetic negative selection, after which naive cells were positively selected on CD45RA and the negative fraction was taken as the memory subset. Blood was collected by leukapheresis, and PBMCs were isolated by Ficoll-Histopaque density gradient centrifugation and then cryopreserved in liquid nitrogen vapor phase. Purity and quantity of every magnetically sorted T cell population were checked by analytical flow cytometry. Genomic DNA was isolated from each sorted fraction and quantified by UV absorbance on a Nanodrop 2000c. V is clipped by 4 bases and J by 1 base, and the sequence between their germline boundaries is 5 bases long. The CDR1 and CDR2 encoded by the germline V gene (reference sequence) are LNHDA and SQIVND. Its CDR3 holds 13 amino acids, cysteine through phenylalanine. This entry keeps only the CDR3 DNA: 39 bases, framed from base 1.

These data are taken from a study of shared clonotypes between healthy human individuals (dated by TCRdb to between 2020 and 2021). Some background on the complete study: The cohort comprised a couple of women and three men aged 18 to 49 years. Libraries were prepared and TCR repertoires were sequenced by different laboratories using diverse techniques, in order to increase sequencing depth and limit assay-specific biases. Leukapheresis yielded between about 0.94 and 9 billion PBMCs per donor. Per donor, three plates each were used for CD4 naive and CD4 memory, two for CD8 naive, and one for CD8 memory. To estimate repertoire size and how much clonotype sharing occurs between individuals, the study deeply sequenced the blood TCR repertoires of five healthy adults.

Results and caveats for the whole study, not just this receptor: Sampling was limited to blood, and TCR repertoires in tissue likely differ from TCR repertoires in blood. Naive subsets generally had larger estimated clonotype richness than memory subsets. The small number of donors limited the genetic and exposure-history diversity represented. When several donors were compared, the shared fraction of clonotypes was around 5.1% for naive CD4, roughly 3.4% for naive CD8, about 2.4% for memory CD4, and 0.4% for memory CD8. Based on pairwise subsampling, the degree of clonotype sharing among donors was expected to be affected by sequencing depth. Rarefaction of sorted-subset datasets indicated incomplete sequencing despite the large sequencing depth. Clonotypes shared by all four sorted-subset donors showed higher generation probabilities than non-shared clonotypes.

Input material: naive CD4+ T cells from PBMCs. What this sample's cell subset or site label stands for: CD45RA+ positively selected. The clonotype was recovered from a man aged 18 to 29 in good health. Some clones in this sample may be carry-over from other donors' samples. The sequence joins TRBV19 to TRBJ1-5; the D gene identity is not certain. The CDR3: CASSTGSNQPQHF. The sequenced DNA is TGTGCCAGTAGTACGGGGAGCAATCAGCCCCAGCATTTT.